This T cell receptor (beta chain) was sequenced in a study of metastatic and nonmetastatic thyroid tumors. Study-level results: In both blood and tumor samples, TCR beta diversity was reported significantly higher for malignant than benign nodules.

All patients were untreated before thyroid surgery. How the authors handled the data: The study took CDR3 differences across clinicopathological groups and made a distant-metastasis classifier for papillary thyroid cancer from them. TCRdb reprocessed the PCR reads via MiXCR. TCRdb assigned the V and J calls; the authors' analysis was not used. The table has about 92,000 clones, 15% seen once; the top ten hold 3% to 4.5%. Germline CDR1 reads MNHNS; CDR2 reads SASEGT. This CDR3 contains 15 residues. In the case of this clone: Its antigen is currently unknown. Its ends do not fully match the called genes, so a read error is possible.

This TCR was recovered from a female donor with papillary thyroid cancer or a benign thyroid nodule (not recorded which). Some clones in this sample may be carry-over from other donors' samples. This sequence joins TRBV6-1 and TRBJ1-3; D gene ambiguous. Sequenced sample: blood. CDR3 region: CASSLSTRSGNTIYF. The CDR3 nucleotides read TGTGCCAGCAGTCTTTCGACAAGATCTGGAAACACCATATACTTT.